The source of this T cell receptor beta chain is a study of control samples from healthy donors and cancer patients. Looked up from germline, CDR1 is MNHNS and CDR2 is SASEGT. This CDR3 has 15 amino acids. V lost 0 bases to trimming and J lost 5 bases, with 13 bases between them. The data were produced by immunoSEQ multiplex PCR, yet TCRdb's version contains in-frame clones alone and is incomplete. The top ten hold roughly 3.1% of the sample, which has roughly 130,000 clones, about 88% seen once. The TCR originated in a man in his fifties in good health. Sequencing was performed on blood. This chain uses TRBV6-1 with TRBJ1-2; D ambiguous. CDR3 DNA: TGTGCCAGCAGTGAAGCGGAAAGGGTCGCTTATGGCTACACCTTC. It is translated as CASSEAERVAYGYTF.